These 8 T cell receptor beta chains were all obtained from the same sample, sequenced in a study of cytomegalovirus exposure and HLA in healthy donors. PCR employed 60 Vbeta and 13 Jbeta primers. TCRdb keeps only in-frame clones here, not all; method: immunoSEQ multiplex PCR. The sample has 140,000 to 150,000 clones, 65% to 80% seen once. Material: PBMCs. These receptors were obtained from a male donor in good health and CMV-seronegative.

The chain uses TRBV27 and TRBJ2-7, with D perhaps TRBD1 (5 bases). From germline, CDR1 is MNHEY and CDR2 SMNVEV (reference sequence). This CDR3 region has 13 residues. The germline V and J ends were trimmed by 3 bases and 0 bases, with 6 bases remaining between them. The CDR3 DNA reads TGTGCCAGCAGTTTCAGGGACTCCTACGAGCAGTACTTC. It is translated as CASSFRDSYEQYF.

V gene TRBV10-1 combines with J gene TRBJ1-1; D unclear. The germline V and J ends were trimmed by 3 bases and 4 bases, with 12 bases remaining between them. CDR1 and CDR2 from the germline V gene are WNHNN and SYGVQD (reference sequence). CDR3 size: 14 residues. The CDR3 bases are TGCGCCAGCAGTGACTCGATCGGTATCACTGAAGCTTTCTTT. Translating gives CASSDSIGITEAFF.

J is TRBJ2-1 and V is TRBV18, with 15 bases matching TRBD2. Germline V gives CDR1 KGHSH, CDR2 LQKENI. J lost 10 bases, V lost 0 bases, and 10 bases had no gene match. The CDR3 is 18 amino acids. CDR3 protein: CASSPPRWTSGGAQEQFF. The CDR3, as DNA: TGTGCCAGCTCACCACCGCGGTGGACTAGCGGGGGGGCTCAAGAGCAGTTCTTC.

The chain recombines TRBV7-6 with TRBJ1-1; TRBD1 is a possible D gene (5 bases). Germline CDR1 is SGHVS and CDR2 is FNYEAQ. The CDR3 sequence is 15 residues long. Trimming pared 7 bases from V and 0 bases from J, leaving 15 bases between. The CDR3 is CASTHIQVMNTEAFF. Written as DNA, the CDR3 is TGTGCCAGCACCCACATACAGGTCATGAACACTGAAGCTTTCTTT.

This clone was recorded a few times. This chain joins TRBV6-6 and TRBJ2-7, with 7 bases matching TRBD1. The CDR3 is 14 residues long. V was clipped by 2 bases and J by 5 bases; unmatched bases: 6. From germline, CDR1 is MNHNY and CDR2 SVGAGI (reference sequence). CDR3 nucleotides: TGTGCCAGCAGTTACGGGACAGCAAACGACGAGCAGTACTTC. Protein sequence: CASSYGTANDEQYF.

The chain carries TRBV6-6 and TRBJ2-7; 7 nucleotides agree with TRBD2. The CDR3 length is 12 residues. Germline V gene sequence: CDR1 MNHNY, CDR2 SVGAGI (reference sequence). V trimming: 7 bases; J trimming: 7 bases; junction bases outside the gene matches: 7. The CDR3, as DNA: TGTGCCAGCACCTCGCTAGCGGAGGAGCAGTACTTC. Translated: CASTSLAEEQYF.

The chain combines TRBV19 with TRBJ1-3, with D perhaps TRBD1 (6 bases). This CDR3 contains 16 residues. V was shortened by 5 bases and J by 3 bases, with 17 bases between the two germline ends. CDR1 LNHDA and CDR2 SQIVND come from the germline V gene (reference sequence). The CDR3, as DNA: TGTGCCAGTAGTCGGCTGCGGCAGGGGTATGGAAACACCATATATTTT. The encoded protein is CASSRLRQGYGNTIYF.

The CDR3 spells CASSPSGQEIQETQYF. The CDR3 DNA is TGTGCCAGCAGCCCCTCCGGACAGGAGATCCAAGAGACCCAGTACTTC. The rearrangement joins TRBV5-8 to TRBJ2-5, with 7 bases matching TRBD1. V trimming: 4 bases; J trimming: 1 base; junction bases outside the gene matches: 10. The CDR3 loop spans 16 amino acids. Germline V lookup: CDR1 SGHTS, CDR2 YDEGEE.